Shown below are 20 T cell receptor beta chains from a single sample sequenced in a study of Tregs in tolerant kidney transplant recipients. Clones were sequenced by immunoSEQ multiplex PCR, and TCRdb holds only the in-frame ones, with some missing. Among around 230,000 clones, more than 65% were seen once, and the ten largest hold roughly 0.67%. Material for sequencing was CD4+ T cells from blood. The receptors shown here come from a human donor in good health.

In this sample, this clone turned up once. This sequence joins TRBV5-1 and TRBJ1-1, with a possible D match to TRBD1 (5 bases). Germline-derived CDR1 and CDR2 are SGHRS and YFSETQ. The CDR3 runs 13 residues. The ends were cut back, 3 bases at V and 4 bases at J, with 10 bases in the middle. Here the CDR3 reads CASSSQGTTEAFF. Here the CDR3 DNA reads TGCGCCAGCAGCTCCCAGGGTACCACTGAAGCTTTCTTT.

A single count supports this clone. The chain employs TRBV4-1 and TRBJ2-1; D unclear. Germline loops: CDR1 MGHRA, CDR2 YSYEKL. V shed 4 bases and J shed 10 bases, with 11 bases lying between them. The CDR3 contains 12 residues. In nucleotides, the CDR3 is TGCGCCAGCAGCCGCCCGTTACGGGAGCAGTTCTTC. Translation: CASSRPLREQFF.

This chain joins TRBV11-2 and TRBJ1-3; D is ambiguous. This CDR3 has 14 amino acids. Germline V CDR1 and CDR2: SGHAT, FQNNGV. V lost 8 bases and J 4 bases, leaving 15 bases between the germline ends. For the CDR3, the DNA is TGTGCCAGCTGCGTTCGGGTGAGAGGAAACACCATATATTTT. Translated: CASCVRVRGNTIYF.

As DNA, the CDR3 is TGTGCCAGCAGTCTACAGGGTTCTCCCTACGAGCAGTACTTC. Its protein is CASSLQGSPYEQYF. The rearrangement links TRBV6-5 to TRBJ2-7, with D maybe TRBD1 (6 bases). Trimming pared 5 bases from V and 2 bases from J, leaving 13 bases between. From germline, CDR1 is MNHEY and CDR2 SVGAGI. The CDR3 is 14 amino acids.

The chain recombines TRBV4-1 with TRBJ2-2; D is uncertain. The germline V gene encodes CDR1 MGHRA and CDR2 YSYEKL. V lost 0 bases and J 6 bases, leaving 11 bases between the germline ends. The CDR3 runs to 15 residues. The CDR3 loop reads CASSQEIVGPGELFF. CDR3 in DNA: TGCGCCAGCAGCCAAGAGATAGTCGGCCCCGGGGAGCTGTTTTTT.

V usage is TRBV30 and J usage is TRBJ1-3; D not certain. The CDR3 loop spans 15 amino acids. V was trimmed by 2 bases and J by 4 bases, leaving 15 bases between them. Germline V gene sequence: CDR1 GTSNPN, CDR2 SVGIG (reference sequence). The CDR3 region is CAWSKSGVSGNTIYF. Here the CDR3 DNA reads TGTGCCTGGAGTAAATCGGGAGTGTCAGGAAACACCATATATTTT. The full variable domain, its missing parts supplied by reference TRBV30 and TRBJ1-3, is SQTIHQWPATLVQPVGSPLSLECTVEGTSNPNLYWYRQAAGRGLQLLFYSVGIGQISSEVPQNLSASRPQDRQFILSSKKLLLSDSGFYLCAWSKSGVSGNTIYFGEGSWLTVV.

The chain carries TRBV4-2 and TRBJ2-5; D possibly corresponds to TRBD1 (6 bases). The CDR3 is 15 amino acids. Germline CDR1 is LGHNA and CDR2 is YNFKEQ. With 0 bases removed from V and 3 bases from J, the gap between germline ends came to 11 bases. Here the CDR3 DNA reads TGTGCCAGCAGCCAAGATCGACGGACAGAAGAGACCCAGTACTTC. Its protein product is CASSQDRRTEETQYF.

This clone was picked up a small number of times. V gene TRBV6-1 combines with J gene TRBJ2-7, with a weak D call TRBD1 (6 bases). V lost 5 bases to trimming and J lost 3 bases, with 14 bases between them. The germline V gene encodes CDR1 MNHNS and CDR2 SASEGT. The CDR3 loop spans 14 amino acids. CDR3 bases: TGTGCCAGCAGTCCCCGGGACACTCGCTACGAGCAGTACTTC. Translating it yields CASSPRDTRYEQYF.

The genes are TRBV5-1 and TRBJ1-4, with D uncertain. The germline CDR1 and CDR2 sequences are SGHRS and YFSETQ. V was clipped by 0 bases and J by 16 bases, with 16 bases between them. The CDR3 runs 13 residues. The CDR3 DNA reads TGCGCCAGCAGCTTGGATTTTGGAGAGCGCGAGTTTTTT. It is translated as CASSLDFGEREFF.

This clone was seen only once. This rearrangement joins TRBV19 to TRBJ2-1; 10 bases are a match to TRBD1. The CDR3 extends over 18 amino acids. V shed 7 bases and J 8 bases; nucleotides not matched to a gene: 20. Germline CDR1 and CDR2: LNHDA and SQIVND (reference sequence). CDR3 DNA sequence: TGTGCCAGTAAGGGGACAGGGGCCCCTGCGGGAGTATTCCATGAGCAGTTCTTC. It yields the protein CASKGTGAPAGVFHEQFF.

This clone occurred once. This CDR3 is CSVASGRVTGELFF. CDR3 DNA sequence: TGCAGCGTTGCCAGCGGGAGAGTCACCGGGGAGCTGTTTTTT. The chain employs TRBV29-1 and TRBJ2-2; 8 positions match TRBD2. This CDR3 is built from 14 residues. V gave up 4 bases and J gave up 4 bases; unmatched junction bases: 5. Germline CDR1 is SQVTM and CDR2 is ANQGSEA.

This chain connects TRBV6-5 to TRBJ1-1; D may be TRBD1 (5 bases). The CDR3 is 15 residues long. The germline gives CDR1 MNHEY, CDR2 SVGAGI. V lost 6 bases and J 0 bases, leaving 14 bases between the germline ends. The CDR3 here is CASRAKGFMNTEAFF. CDR3 nucleotide sequence: TGTGCCAGCAGAGCTAAGGGGTTCATGAACACTGAAGCTTTCTTT.

The rearrangement joins TRBV2 to TRBJ2-7; 9 bases are shared with TRBD2. The CDR3 has 14 residues. V gave up 6 bases and J gave up 4 bases; unmatched junction bases: 7. Germline V gene sequence: CDR1 SNHLY, CDR2 FYNNEI. This CDR3 is CASRVSGRVYEQYF. CDR3 DNA sequence: TGTGCCAGCAGGGTTAGCGGGAGAGTTTACGAGCAGTACTTC. The full variable domain, rest sourced from reference TRBV2 and TRBJ2-7, is EPEVTQTPSHQVTQMGQEVILRCVPISNHLYFYWYRQILGQKVEFLVSFYNNEISEKSEIFDDQFSVERPDGSNFTLKIRSTKLEDSAMYFCASRVSGRVYEQYFGPGTRLTVT.

The chain recombines TRBV19 with TRBJ1-5, with D possibly matching TRBD1 (6 bases). Germline loops: CDR1 LNHDA, CDR2 SQIVND (reference sequence). V lost 6 bases and J 1 base, leaving 13 bases between the germline ends. The CDR3 contains 15 residues. The CDR3 DNA follows: TGTGCCAGTAGAACTCAGGGGAGAAGCAATCAGCCCCAGCATTTT. This gives the protein CASRTQGRSNQPQHF.

The chain combines TRBV5-1 with TRBJ2-2; D gene unclear. The CDR3 spans 14 residues. The V gene lost 0 bases and the J gene lost 7 bases, with 10 bases spanning the gap. Germline CDR1 SGHRS, CDR2 YFSETQ. CDR3 sequence (DNA): TGCGCCAGCAGCTTGGACCCAGGCGGCGGGGAGCTGTTTTTT. Translation: CASSLDPGGGELFF.

Regarding this clone: Distinct nucleotide sequences in the sample also encode this CDR3. J is TRBJ2-7 and V is TRBV6-5; 7 positions match TRBD1. This CDR3 region has 14 residues. With V trimmed by 5 bases and J by 2 bases, 6 bases remained unmatched. The germline CDR1 and CDR2 sequences are MNHEY and SVGAGI. This chain's CDR3 is CASSLDRGPYEQYF. The CDR3 nucleotides read TGTGCCAGCAGTCTTGATAGGGGGCCCTACGAGCAGTACTTC.

The J gene is TRBJ2-7, the V gene TRBV5-1; TRBD2 matches 7 bases. The CDR3 is made up of 16 amino acids. Looked up from germline, CDR1 is SGHRS and CDR2 is YFSETQ. With 3 bases clipped from V and 0 bases from J, the junction kept 9 bases outside the gene matches. CDR3 protein: CASSSTAGVSSYEQYF. The CDR3 bases are TGCGCCAGCAGCTCCACGGCGGGGGTCAGCTCCTACGAGCAGTACTTC.

Comments on this clone: The same CDR3 also results from other DNA sequences found in this sample. V and J are TRBV5-1 and TRBJ1-5; 9 bases fit TRBD1. V lost 2 bases and J lost 7; bases outside the gene matches: 7. Per germline, CDR1 SGHRS and CDR2 YFSETQ. This CDR3 is 15 amino acids long. CDR3 in DNA: TGCGCCAGCAGCTTACAGGGGGCGCCCGGGCAGCCCCAGCATTTT. It encodes CASSLQGAPGQPQHF.

CDR3 nucleotides: TGTGCCTCTCAGGTTTCGGGGAATCAGCCCCAGCATTTT. This translates into CASQVSGNQPQHF. The gene calls are TRBV30 and TRBJ1-5, with D unresolved. Germline CDR1 GTSNPN, CDR2 SVGIG (reference sequence). This CDR3 is built from 13 residues. V lost 7 bases to trimming and J lost 4 bases, with 14 bases between them.

The chain links TRBV15 to TRBJ1-4; possible D gene TRBD1, 5 bases. The V gene's germline CDR1 is LNHNV and CDR2 YYDKDF (reference sequence). V was pared by 4 bases and J by 8 bases, with 20 bases between. The CDR3 sequence is 16 residues long. This CDR3 reads CATSTPPMGLREKLFF. Here the CDR3 DNA reads TGTGCCACCAGCACACCTCCGATGGGGCTTCGGGAAAAACTGTTTTTT.